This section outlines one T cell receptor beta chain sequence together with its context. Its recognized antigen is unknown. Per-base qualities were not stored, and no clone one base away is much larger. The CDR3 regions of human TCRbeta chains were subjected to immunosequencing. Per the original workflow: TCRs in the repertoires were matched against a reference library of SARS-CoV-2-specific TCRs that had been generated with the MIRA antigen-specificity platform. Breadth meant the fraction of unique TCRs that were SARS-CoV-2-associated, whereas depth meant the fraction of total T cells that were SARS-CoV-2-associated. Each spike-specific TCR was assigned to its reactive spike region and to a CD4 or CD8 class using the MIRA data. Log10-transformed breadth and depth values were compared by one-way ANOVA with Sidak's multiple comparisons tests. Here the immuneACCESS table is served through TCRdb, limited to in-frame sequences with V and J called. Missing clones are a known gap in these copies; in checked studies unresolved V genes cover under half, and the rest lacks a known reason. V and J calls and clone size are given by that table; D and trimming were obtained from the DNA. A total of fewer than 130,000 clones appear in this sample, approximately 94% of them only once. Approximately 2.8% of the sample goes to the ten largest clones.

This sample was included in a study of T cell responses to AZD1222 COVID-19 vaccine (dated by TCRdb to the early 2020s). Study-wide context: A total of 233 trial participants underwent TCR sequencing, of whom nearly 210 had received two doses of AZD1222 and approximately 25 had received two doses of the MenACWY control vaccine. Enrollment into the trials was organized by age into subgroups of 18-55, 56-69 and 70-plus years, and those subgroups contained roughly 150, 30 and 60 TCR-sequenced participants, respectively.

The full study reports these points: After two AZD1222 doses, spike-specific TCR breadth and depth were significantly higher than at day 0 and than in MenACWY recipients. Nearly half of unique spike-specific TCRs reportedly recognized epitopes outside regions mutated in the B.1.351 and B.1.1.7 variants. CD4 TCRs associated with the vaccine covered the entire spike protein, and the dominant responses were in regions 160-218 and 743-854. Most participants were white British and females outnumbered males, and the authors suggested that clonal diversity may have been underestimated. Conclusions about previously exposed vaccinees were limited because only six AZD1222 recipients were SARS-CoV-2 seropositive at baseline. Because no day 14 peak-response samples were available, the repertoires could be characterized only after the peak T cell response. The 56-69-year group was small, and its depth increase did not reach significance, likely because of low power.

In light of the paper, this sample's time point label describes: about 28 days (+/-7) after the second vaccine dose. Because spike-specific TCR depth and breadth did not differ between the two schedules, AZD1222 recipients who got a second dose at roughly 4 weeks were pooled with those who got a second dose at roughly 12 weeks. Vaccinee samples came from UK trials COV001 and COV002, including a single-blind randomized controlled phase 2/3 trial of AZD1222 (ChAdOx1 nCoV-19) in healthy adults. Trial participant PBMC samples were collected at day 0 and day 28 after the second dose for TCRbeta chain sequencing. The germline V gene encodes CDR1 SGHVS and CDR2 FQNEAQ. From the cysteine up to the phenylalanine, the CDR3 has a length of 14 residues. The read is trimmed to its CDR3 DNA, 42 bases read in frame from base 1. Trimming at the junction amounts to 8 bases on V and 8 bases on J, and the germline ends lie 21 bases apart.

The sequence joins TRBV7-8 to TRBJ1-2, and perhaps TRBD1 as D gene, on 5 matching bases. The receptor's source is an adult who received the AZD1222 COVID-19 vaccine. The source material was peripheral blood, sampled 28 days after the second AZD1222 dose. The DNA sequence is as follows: TGTGCCAGCTCCTGGGCAGGGCCAAGTGAGGGCTACACCTTC. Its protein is CASSWAGPSEGYTF.